Sequencing of this T cell receptor beta chain was carried out in a study of cytomegalovirus exposure and HLA in healthy donors. Trimming cost V 5 bases and J 4 bases, with 6 bases left between them. The CDR3 runs 12 residues. The V gene's germline CDR1 is MNHNY and CDR2 SVGAGI (reference sequence). Some clones are missing from TCRdb's copy, which holds only in-frame ones; the method was immunoSEQ multiplex PCR. Here the sample spans about 130,000 clones, roughly 90% being singletons. The source of this sequence is a man in his thirties or forties in good health and CMV-seronegative. Input material: PBMCs. The chain is built from TRBV6-6 and TRBJ1-3, with D uncertain. The DNA for the CDR3 is TGTGCCAGCAGTAACAGCGGAAACACCATATATTTT. Its translation: CASSNSGNTIYF.